Each of the 32 T cell receptor beta chains below was sequenced from the same sample in a study of early T cells in non-severe SARS-CoV-2 infection. TCRdb used MiXCR to reprocess the 5' RACE reads, holding one entry per CDR3 protein. The sample includes 35,000 to 50,000 distinct CDR3 sequences, around 23% seen only once; the top ten take about 4.6%. The sample in question was whole blood, obtained at baseline. These receptors all come from an adult who was a healthcare worker with PCR-confirmed SARS-CoV-2 infection or an uninfected control (not recorded which).

The table lists this clonotype with many counts. The chain recombines TRBV27 with TRBJ1-2; 9 positions match TRBD1. The CDR3 runs to 13 residues. J was trimmed by 4 bases and V by 8 bases; bases with no gene match: 5. CDR1 and CDR2 (germline): MNHEY, SMNVEV (reference sequence). CDR3 region: CASGTGPSYGYTF. Written as DNA, the CDR3 is TGTGCCAGCGGGACAGGGCCCTCCTATGGCTACACCTTC.

CDR3 residues: CASSPRGGSSYNEQFF. In nucleotides, the CDR3 is TGTGCCAGCAGCCCAAGGGGGGGGAGCTCCTACAATGAGCAGTTCTTC. The chain recombines TRBV7-9 with TRBJ2-1, with D possibly TRBD2 on 7 matching bases. The germline gives CDR1 SEHNR, CDR2 FQNEAQ (reference sequence). This CDR3 has 16 residues. V shed 5 bases and J shed 0 bases, with 14 bases lying between them.

This clonotype was picked up many times. V usage is TRBV27 and J usage is TRBJ2-7; D not resolved. CDR3 length equals 14 residues. In germline, CDR1 is MNHEY, CDR2 SMNVEV (reference sequence). The V end lost 2 bases, the J end lost 6 bases, and 14 bases lay between the germline ends. The CDR3 sequence: CASSLKWATREQYF. The DNA for the CDR3 is TGTGCCAGCAGTTTAAAGTGGGCGACACGCGAGCAGTACTTC.

The rearrangement joins TRBV5-4 to TRBJ2-7, with D perhaps matching TRBD1 (5 bases). V gave up 3 bases and J gave up 3 bases, with 13 bases separating them. CDR3 length: 14 amino acids. The germline V gene encodes CDR1 SGHNT and CDR2 YYREEE (reference sequence). CDR3 protein: CASSSRRDIYEQYF. The CDR3 nucleotides are TGTGCCAGCAGCTCCCGCAGGGATATCTACGAGCAGTACTTC.

The rearrangement joins TRBV19 to TRBJ1-5; D gene unclear. This CDR3 contains 15 residues. The V gene lost 3 bases and the J gene lost 0 bases, with 9 bases spanning the gap. Per the germline V gene, CDR1 is LNHDA and CDR2 is SQIVND (reference sequence). This CDR3 reads CASSISQASNQPQHF. The CDR3 region has the DNA TGTGCCAGTAGTATCTCTCAGGCTAGCAATCAGCCCCAGCATTTT. The variable domain in full, completed from reference TRBV19 and TRBJ1-5, reads DGGITQSPKYLFRKEGQNVTLSCEQNLNHDAMYWYRQDPGQGLRLIYYSQIVNDFQKGDIAEGYSVSREKKESFPLTVTSAQKNPTAFYLCASSISQASNQPQHFGDGTRLSIL.

This clonotype appeared many times. This rearrangement joins TRBV27 to TRBJ1-1; D is perhaps TRBD1 (6 bases). This CDR3 has 16 amino acids. V dropped 8 bases and J dropped 4 bases, with 23 bases sitting between them. Germline assignment: CDR1 MNHEY and CDR2 SMNVEV (reference sequence). The CDR3 DNA reads as TGTGCCAGCCACAGGGTACAGGGCTCTCTCGTCACTGAAGCTTTCTTT. Translated: CASHRVQGSLVTEAFF.

The sample holds a few counts of this clonotype. CDR3 nucleotide sequence: TGTGCCAGCAGTCCGATACCGCGGGGCGACAATGAGCAGTTCTTC. This gives the protein CASSPIPRGDNEQFF. The gene calls are TRBV12-3 or TRBV12-4 and TRBJ2-1; possibly TRBD2 for D (6 bases). This CDR3 has 15 residues. V gave up 5 bases and J gave up 5 bases, with 16 bases separating them.

This clonotype was picked up many times. V gene TRBV12-3 or TRBV12-4 combines with J gene TRBJ1-1, with D unclear. V lost 6 bases and J 6 bases, leaving 8 bases between the germline ends. This CDR3 contains 11 residues. In DNA, the CDR3 is TGTGCCAGCAGCACTATCGCTGAAGCTTTCTTT. Translated, it gives CASSTIAEAFF.

The gene calls are TRBV6-6 and TRBJ1-1; D call uncertain. Trimming left V 0 bases short and J 1 base short, with 12 bases between. Germline lookup yields CDR1 MNHNY and CDR2 SVGAGI (reference sequence). CDR3 size: 16 residues. For the CDR3, the DNA is TGTGCCAGCAGTTACTCGATTGGGAGGAAGAACACTGAAGCTTTCTTT. Protein: CASSYSIGRKNTEAFF.

V usage is TRBV12-3 or TRBV12-4 and J usage is TRBJ1-1; D is perhaps TRBD1 (6 bases). With 5 bases removed from V and 11 bases from J, the gap between germline ends came to 18 bases. The CDR3 runs to 13 residues. The CDR3 region has the DNA TGTGCCAGCAGTCGACAGGAGGCAAATTGGGCTTTCTTT. This sequence encodes CASSRQEANWAFF.

A few counts support this clonotype. This chain joins TRBV10-2 and TRBJ1-2; D remains unclear. Trimming removed 0 bases at V and 6 bases at J, with 14 bases between. Germline-derived CDR1 and CDR2 are WSHSY and SAAADI. The CDR3 consists of 15 residues. The CDR3: CASSESFSGLDGYTF. The CDR3 region has the DNA TGCGCCAGCAGTGAGTCTTTCTCAGGACTTGATGGCTACACCTTC.

This clonotype was seen more than once but under ten times. The chain carries TRBV20-1 and TRBJ2-7, with 9 bases that match TRBD2. This CDR3 contains 15 residues. Germline V CDR1 and CDR2: DFQATT, SNEGSKA (reference sequence). Losses at the gene ends were 5 bases for V and 2 bases for J; bases not matched to a gene: 10. CDR3 nucleotide sequence: TGCAGTGCTCGTTCTTTGACTAGCGGTACCTACGAGCAGTACTTC. This codes for CSARSLTSGTYEQYF.

This chain uses TRBV4-3 with TRBJ2-3; perhaps TRBD1 as D (5 bases). Germline CDR1 LGHNA, CDR2 YSLEER. The V end lost 0 bases, the J end lost 0 bases, and 10 bases lay between the germline ends. The CDR3 has 16 amino acids. CDR3 DNA sequence: TGCGCCAGCAGCCAAGATTCACAGGACAGCACAGATACGCAGTATTTT. It translates to CASSQDSQDSTDTQYF.

This chain connects TRBV5-5 to TRBJ1-1; 7 bases are a match to TRBD1. From germline, CDR1 is SGHKS and CDR2 YYEKEE (reference sequence). The CDR3 contains 17 residues. The ends lost 4 bases at V and 0 bases at J; junction bases unmatched: 12. CDR3 loop: CASSPLTGYRMNTEAFF. The DNA of the CDR3 is TGTGCCAGCAGCCCCCTGACAGGGTATCGAATGAACACTGAAGCTTTCTTT.

The chain is built from TRBV29-1 and TRBJ2-4; D is perhaps TRBD1 (5 bases). There are 14 residues in the CDR3. V was cut by 3 bases and J by 0 bases, with 9 bases left in between. Per the germline V gene, CDR1 is SQVTM and CDR2 is ANQGSEA. CDR3: CSVDDSVAKNIQYF. The CDR3 bases are TGCAGCGTTGATGACAGTGTAGCCAAAAACATTCAGTACTTC.

Only a few counts were recorded for this clonotype. The rearrangement links TRBV7-2 to TRBJ1-1; D unresolved. Per the germline V gene, CDR1 is SGHTA and CDR2 is FQGNSA. The ends were cut back, 1 base at V and 8 bases at J, with 14 bases in the middle. There are 14 residues in the CDR3. The CDR3 reads CASSLEAPTTEAFF. CDR3 nucleotide sequence: TGTGCCAGCAGCTTAGAGGCCCCGACCACCGAAGCTTTCTTT.

This clonotype was counted a few times. The chain combines TRBV7-6 with TRBJ2-3; 8 bases are shared with TRBD1. This CDR3 is built from 14 residues. V trimming: 2 bases; J trimming: 5 bases; junction bases outside the gene matches: 3. Germline loops: CDR1 SGHVS, CDR2 FNYEAQ. For the CDR3, the DNA is TGTGCCAGCAGCTTAACAGGGGGAGGAGATACGCAGTATTTT. Amino acid sequence: CASSLTGGGDTQYF.

The chain is built from TRBV5-1 and TRBJ1-2; D unresolved. Germline CDR1 is SGHRS and CDR2 is YFSETQ. Trimming pared 3 bases from V and 2 bases from J, leaving 14 bases between. The CDR3 is made up of 15 amino acids. CDR3 nucleotide sequence: TGCGCCAGCAGCTCCCCTCCTCTGGCAAACTATGGCTACACCTTC. Its protein is CASSSPPLANYGYTF.

This clonotype occurred a few times. This sequence joins TRBV6-1 and TRBJ2-1; 12 bases fit TRBD2. Germline loops: CDR1 MNHNS, CDR2 SASEGT. V gave up 0 bases and J gave up 7 bases; unmatched junction bases: 4. This CDR3 spans 16 amino acids. The DNA for the CDR3 is TGTGCCAGCAGTGAAGCTCTAGCGGGGGGGCCGAATGAGCAGTTCTTC. Residues: CASSEALAGGPNEQFF.

This rearrangement joins TRBV7-9 to TRBJ2-3; 9 bases line up with TRBD1. The CDR3 covers 13 residues. Germline V CDR1 and CDR2: SEHNR, FQNEAQ (reference sequence). With V trimmed by 8 bases and J by 5 bases, 5 bases remained unmatched. CDR3 bases: TGTGCCAGCCGGACAGGGGTCGGAGATACGCAGTATTTT. As protein: CASRTGVGDTQYF.

This clonotype came up many times. The chain employs TRBV6-5 and TRBJ1-1; 7 positions match TRBD1. Germline V CDR1 and CDR2: MNHEY, SVGAGI. V lost 6 bases to trimming and J lost 4 bases; unmatched junction nucleotides: 14. The CDR3 contains 16 residues. The DNA for the CDR3 is TGTGCCAGCAGCCCCGGGACAGTCCTCCGGGGCACTGAAGCTTTCTTT. Residues: CASSPGTVLRGTEAFF.

This clonotype showed up just a few times. The chain employs TRBV9 and TRBJ2-5; 11 nucleotides align to TRBD2. The trim removed 0 bases at V and 3 bases at J, leaving 7 bases unmatched. CDR3 length: 17 residues. In germline, CDR1 is SGDLS, CDR2 YYNGEE. For the CDR3, the DNA is TGTGCCAGCAGCGTAGAGGGACTACTAGCGGGGGAAGAGACCCAGTACTTC. It is translated as CASSVEGLLAGEETQYF.

This clonotype was seen a few times. The chain uses TRBV7-9 and TRBJ1-2; 7 bases align to TRBD1. Germline V gives CDR1 SEHNR, CDR2 FQNEAQ (reference sequence). Unmatched junction bases numbered 1, after V lost 3 bases and J lost 3 bases. The CDR3 covers 13 residues. The CDR3 region has the DNA TGTGCCAGCAGCTTTGACAGGGACTATGGCTACACCTTC. As protein: CASSFDRDYGYTF.

The gene calls are TRBV9 and TRBJ2-1; D gene ambiguous. The CDR3 sequence is 13 residues long. The germline gives CDR1 SGDLS, CDR2 YYNGEE. Trimming pared 1 base from V and 8 bases from J, leaving 10 bases between. In DNA, the CDR3 is TGTGCCAGCAGCGTACGGTGGGGTCATGAGCAGTTCTTC. Protein sequence: CASSVRWGHEQFF. Full variable domain (missing parts from reference TRBV9 and TRBJ2-1): DSGVTQTPKHLITATGQRVTLRCSPRSGDLSVYWYQQSLDQGLQFLIQYYNGEERAKGNILERFSAQQFPDLHSELNLSSLELGDSALYFCASSVRWGHEQFFGPGTRLTVL.

The V and J genes are TRBV30 and TRBJ1-2; D is unresolved. Germline assignment: CDR1 GTSNPN and CDR2 SVGIG (reference sequence). The CDR3 loop spans 12 amino acids. V lost 4 bases to trimming and J lost 4 bases, with 10 bases between them. The CDR3 DNA is TGTGCCTGGACACCGTCTGGCTATGGCTACACCTTC. Its protein is CAWTPSGYGYTF.

The rearrangement uses TRBV12-3 or TRBV12-4 and TRBJ2-5, with TRBD2 as a possible D gene (5 bases). This CDR3 is built from 12 residues. Trimming stripped 7 bases from V and 3 bases from J, with 9 bases between. This chain's CDR3 is CASTPGEETQYF. For the CDR3, the DNA is TGTGCCAGCACCCCCGGGGAAGAGACCCAGTACTTC.

Ten or more counts support this clonotype. V usage is TRBV27 and J usage is TRBJ1-5; no clear D gene. The CDR3 totals 15 residues. The V end lost 3 bases, the J end lost 7 bases, and 16 bases lay between the germline ends. Germline CDR1 and CDR2: MNHEY and SMNVEV (reference sequence). The CDR3: CASSLGAGMGQPQHF. The DNA for the CDR3 is TGTGCCAGCAGTTTGGGCGCGGGCATGGGCCAGCCCCAGCATTTT.

The gene calls are TRBV24-1 and TRBJ2-3; 9 bases agree with TRBD2. CDR3 length equals 16 residues. Losses at the gene ends were 2 bases for V and 4 bases for J; bases not matched to a gene: 6. From germline, CDR1 is KGHDR and CDR2 SFDVKD. The CDR3 spells CATSDWRGGSSDTQYF. The CDR3 nucleotides read TGTGCCACCAGTGATTGGCGGGGGGGCAGCTCAGATACGCAGTATTTT.

Ten or more counts support this clonotype. V gene TRBV5-1 combines with J gene TRBJ2-5; a possible D gene is TRBD2 (6 bases). Trimming left V 0 bases short and J 5 bases short, with 17 bases between. The CDR3 totals 16 residues. Germline CDR1 reads SGHRS; CDR2 reads YFSETQ. As DNA, the CDR3 is TGCGCCAGCAGCTTGGCTATGGGACTTAGGGTGGAGACCCAGTACTTC. Translating it yields CASSLAMGLRVETQYF.

Only a few counts were recorded for this clonotype. The chain carries TRBV6-4 and TRBJ1-2, with 11 nucleotides matching TRBD1. Germline CDR1 is MRHNA and CDR2 is SNTAGT. The CDR3 covers 15 residues. The V gene end was trimmed by 5 bases and the J gene end by 4 bases; junction bases not matched to a gene: 6. The CDR3 loop reads CASSTGTGGFYGYTF. CDR3 sequence (DNA): TGTGCCAGCAGTACGGGGACAGGGGGTTTCTATGGCTACACCTTC.

In this sample, this clonotype turned up a few times. The V and J genes are TRBV7-2 and TRBJ2-1; D uncertain. Trimming cost V 6 bases and J 6 bases, with 9 bases left between them. The germline CDR1 and CDR2 sequences are SGHTA and FQGNSA. The CDR3 totals 12 residues. CDR3: CASSSRSNEQFF. The CDR3 nucleotides are TGTGCCAGCAGTTCCCGGAGCAATGAGCAGTTCTTC.

The CDR3 DNA follows: TGTGCCAGCAGCATCGGACAGGAACCCACCGGGGAGCTGTTTTTT. Translating it yields CASSIGQEPTGELFF. The rearrangement joins TRBV5-4 to TRBJ2-2; 7 bases match TRBD1. After removal of 4 bases from V and 4 bases from J, the junction contained 7 bases not matched to a gene. The CDR3 has 15 residues. Germline lookup yields CDR1 SGHNT and CDR2 YYREEE (reference sequence).